These 15 T cell receptor beta chains were all obtained from the same sample, sequenced in a study of blood T cell repertoires in COVID-19. Assay: immunoSEQ multiplex PCR; the TCRdb copy retains only in-frame clones and omits some. The table records around 200,000 clones, 65% to 90% of them present only once. The sample taken for sequencing was peripheral blood. These receptors came from a man older than 75 with acute or convalescent COVID-19.

The CDR3 loop reads CASSPRSSGNARDTQYF. CDR3 bases: TGTGCCAGCAGCCCCCGGAGTAGCGGGAACGCGAGAGATACGCAGTATTTT. The V call is TRBV7-8, the J call TRBJ2-3; 8 positions agree with TRBD2. The germline V gene encodes CDR1 SGHVS and CDR2 FQNEAQ. J lost 5 bases, V lost 5 bases, and 15 bases had no gene match. The CDR3 extends over 17 amino acids.

The chain links TRBV6-5 to TRBJ1-1; TRBD1 matches 8 bases. After removal of 11 bases from V and 0 bases from J, the junction contained 11 bases not matched to a gene. CDR1 and CDR2 from the germline V gene are MNHEY and SVGAGI. The CDR3 consists of 15 residues. The CDR3 reads CASQKAGGLNTEAFF. The CDR3, as DNA: TGTGCCTCCCAGAAAGCAGGGGGCTTGAACACTGAAGCTTTCTTT.

The chain is built from TRBV24-1 and TRBJ2-3; 9 nucleotides match TRBD1. CDR1 is KGHDR, CDR2 SFDVKD, per germline. The CDR3 has 14 amino acids. Trimming at V came to 7 bases and at J to 0 bases, leaving 1 base not matched to a gene. The CDR3 DNA is TGTGCCACCAGACAGGGGGCTAGCACAGATACGCAGTATTTT. As protein: CATRQGASTDTQYF.

The chain joins TRBV28 to TRBJ1-5; the match to TRBD1 covers 8 bases. Germline values: CDR1 MDHEN, CDR2 SYDVKM. The length of the CDR3 is 15 residues. The junction had 3 bases not matched to a gene; V was cut back by 2 bases and J by 3 bases. The CDR3 loop reads CASSLAGGLNQPQHF. The CDR3 DNA sequence: TGTGCCAGCAGTTTAGCAGGGGGCCTCAATCAGCCCCAGCATTTT.

Of note for this clone: Within the sample, other DNA sequences also encode this same CDR3. The V call is TRBV27, the J call TRBJ2-7, with 7 positions matching TRBD1. Germline V gene lookup returns CDR1 MNHEY and CDR2 SMNVEV (reference sequence). The CDR3 loop spans 14 amino acids. CDR3 region: CASSAHRGSYEQYV. The CDR3 DNA is TGTGCCAGCAGTGCCCACAGGGGTTCCTACGAACAGTACGTC.

This chain uses TRBV2 with TRBJ1-2; D remains unclear. V was trimmed by 0 bases and J by 5 bases, leaving 7 bases between them. The CDR3 consists of 13 residues. The germline CDR1 and CDR2 sequences are SNHLY and FYNNEI. CDR3 sequence (DNA): TGTGCCAGCAGTGAAGCGTTTGAGTATGGCTACACCTTC. It codes for CASSEAFEYGYTF.

The CDR3 nucleotides read TGTGCCAGCAGCTCGAGGGGGACAGACCATTTTACTTATGGCTACACCTTC. It yields the protein CASSSRGTDHFTYGYTF. The genes are TRBV5-5 and TRBJ1-2; 7 bases align to TRBD1. Germline values: CDR1 SGHKS, CDR2 YYEKEE (reference sequence). Trimming removed 3 bases from V and 5 bases from J; junction bases left unmatched: 16. The CDR3 has 17 amino acids. The full variable domain, its missing parts supplied by reference TRBV5-5 and TRBJ1-2, is DAGVTQSPTHLIKTRGQQVTLRCSPISGHKSVSWYQQVLGQGPQFIFQYYEKEERGRGNFPDRFSARQFPNYSSELNVNALLLGDSALYLCASSSRGTDHFTYGYTFGSGTRLTVV.

This clone has more than one count but fewer than ten. The chain couples TRBV5-1 to TRBJ2-2; TRBD2 is a possible D gene (6 bases). V lost 4 bases and J lost 4, with 11 bases in between. This CDR3 contains 14 residues. The germline V gene has CDR1 SGHRS and CDR2 YFSETQ. CDR3 coding DNA: TGCGCCAGCAGCGGGGGACTGAGCACCGGGGAGCTGTTTTTT. Protein product: CASSGGLSTGELFF.

CDR3 in DNA: TGCGCCAGCAGCTTGGGTGACAGCGCTTCCTATGGCTACACCTTC. Amino acids: CASSLGDSASYGYTF. The rearrangement links TRBV5-1 to TRBJ1-2; a possible D gene is TRBD1 (5 bases). The CDR3 spans 15 residues. Trimming removed 0 bases at V and 4 bases at J, with 13 bases between. The germline V gene encodes CDR1 SGHRS and CDR2 YFSETQ.

The chain employs TRBV5-4 and TRBJ2-1, with D possibly being TRBD2 (6 bases). This CDR3 is built from 14 residues. CDR1 is SGHNT, CDR2 YYREEE, per germline (reference sequence). V was pared by 4 bases and J by 8 bases, with 16 bases between. CDR3 sequence reads: CASSLGGQLDEQFF. CDR3 sequence (DNA): TGTGCCAGCAGCCTCGGGGGTCAATTGGATGAGCAGTTCTTC.

This sequence joins TRBV5-1 and TRBJ2-7; 9 nucleotides align to TRBD2. V trimming: 0 bases; J trimming: 3 bases; junction bases outside the gene matches: 7. The CDR3 sequence is 16 residues long. Germline V gives CDR1 SGHRS, CDR2 YFSETQ. CDR3 protein: CASSLATGLAYYEQYF. In nucleotides, the CDR3 is TGCGCCAGCAGCTTGGCTACGGGACTAGCCTACTACGAGCAGTACTTC.

The chain employs TRBV18 and TRBJ2-3, with TRBD2 matching 7 bases. The CDR3 covers 16 residues. In germline, CDR1 is KGHSH, CDR2 LQKENI. With V trimmed by 3 bases and J by 4 bases, 10 bases remained unmatched. DNA of the CDR3: TGTGCCAGCTCACCTTCGAGCGGGATGAGAGCAGATACGCAGTATTTT. This sequence encodes CASSPSSGMRADTQYF.

The CDR3 nucleotides are TGTGCCAGCAGCGCAAGACAGGGGGCGGCTGAAGCTTTCTTT. It yields the protein CASSARQGAAEAFF. The V call is TRBV9, the J call TRBJ1-1, with 10 bases fitting TRBD1. V dropped 3 bases and J dropped 6; count of bases not matched to a gene: 5. CDR1 is SGDLS and CDR2 is YYNGEE in the germline V gene. This CDR3 is 14 amino acids long. Variable domain in full (rest from reference TRBV9 and TRBJ1-1): DSGVTQTPKHLITATGQRVTLRCSPRSGDLSVYWYQQSLDQGLQFLIQYYNGEERAKGNILERFSAQQFPDLHSELNLSSLELGDSALYFCASSARQGAAEAFFGQGTRLTVV.

The chain uses TRBV7-2 and TRBJ1-1; 7 bases agree with TRBD1. V dropped 1 base and J dropped 5; count of bases not matched to a gene: 4. This CDR3 comprises 14 residues. Germline V gene lookup returns CDR1 SGHTA and CDR2 FQGNSA. The CDR3: CASSLGQGHTEAFF. The CDR3 nucleotides read TGTGCCAGCAGCTTAGGACAGGGCCATACTGAAGCTTTCTTT. Using reference TRBV7-2 and TRBJ1-1 for the parts outside the CDR3, the full variable domain is GAGVSQSPSNKVTEKGKDVELRCDPISGHTALYWYRQSLGQGLEFLIYFQGNSAPDKSGLPSDRFSAERTGGSVSTLTIQRTQQEDSAVYLCASSLGQGHTEAFFGQGTRLTVV.

V gene TRBV25-1 combines with J gene TRBJ1-5, with 9 bases fitting TRBD1. Germline V CDR1 and CDR2: MGHDK, SYGVNS. The CDR3 covers 17 residues. Trimming cost V 7 bases and J 6 bases; bases outside gene matches: 16. The CDR3 region is CASTNKAGTGKGQPQHF. CDR3 DNA sequence: TGTGCCAGCACCAACAAAGCTGGGACAGGGAAAGGTCAGCCCCAGCATTTT. The complete variable domain, with remaining parts taken from reference TRBV25-1 and TRBJ1-5, reads EADIYQTPRYLVIGTGKKITLECSQTMGHDKMYWYQQDPGMELHLIHYSYGVNSTEKGDLSSESTVSRIRTEHFPLTLESARPSHTSQYLCASTNKAGTGKGQPQHFGDGTRLSIL.